This TCR beta chain originates from a study of PD-L1 blockade in urothelial cancer. Study-wide background: In the mid-2010s, patients got going on atezolizumab, taking 1,200 mg intravenously every 3 weeks. Study findings and constraints: Tumor-linked clones in blood grew more by 3 weeks in durable-benefit patients.

CDR1 and CDR2 from the germline V gene are SQVTM and ANQGSEA. V lost 7 bases, J lost 1 base, and 4 bases stayed unmatched. This CDR3 region has 13 residues. As to this clone: Antigen specificity is unknown.

Produced via immunoSEQ multiplex PCR; TCRdb's table is partial and in-frame only. Of tens of thousands of clones in the sample, 90% to 95% were seen once. The origin of this receptor is a man aged 55 to 70 with urothelial cancer. This chain links TRBV29-1 with TRBJ2-5; 9 nucleotides line up with TRBD1. The sequencing here drew on PBMCs, taken around atezolizumab (anti-PD-L1) treatment. CDR3 in amino acids: CSGGTGFQETQYF. The DNA for the CDR3 is TGCAGCGGGGGGACAGGGTTCCAAGAGACCCAGTACTTC. Full variable domain (remainder filled in from reference TRBV29-1 and TRBJ2-5): SAVISQKPSRDICQRGTSLTIQCQVDSQVTMMFWYRQQPGQSLTLIATANQGSEATYESGFVIDKFPISRPNLTFSTLTVSNMSPEDSSIYLCSGGTGFQETQYFGPGTRLLVL.